The subject of this entry is one T cell receptor (beta chain). The V gene's germline CDR1 is SGHNT and CDR2 YYREEE (reference sequence). V was clipped by 3 bases and J by 5 bases, with 8 bases between them. The CDR3 extends over 12 amino acids. The naive CD8 subset, CD45RO-negative cells positively selected for CCR7, excluded terminally differentiated effector memory CD45RA+ cells. These data originate in a study of shared clonotypes between healthy human individuals. Sequenced by immunoSEQ multiplex PCR; TCRdb stores in-frame clones only, minus some. Seen here are millions of clones, about 95% observed once, and the top ten hold 1% to 1.3%.

The sequence derives from a young man in good health. The chain is built from TRBV5-4 and TRBJ1-1; D unresolved. Sequenced input: naive CD8+ T cells sorted from blood. The CDR3: CASSWMGTEAFF. CDR3 in DNA: TGTGCCAGCAGCTGGATGGGGACTGAAGCTTTCTTT.